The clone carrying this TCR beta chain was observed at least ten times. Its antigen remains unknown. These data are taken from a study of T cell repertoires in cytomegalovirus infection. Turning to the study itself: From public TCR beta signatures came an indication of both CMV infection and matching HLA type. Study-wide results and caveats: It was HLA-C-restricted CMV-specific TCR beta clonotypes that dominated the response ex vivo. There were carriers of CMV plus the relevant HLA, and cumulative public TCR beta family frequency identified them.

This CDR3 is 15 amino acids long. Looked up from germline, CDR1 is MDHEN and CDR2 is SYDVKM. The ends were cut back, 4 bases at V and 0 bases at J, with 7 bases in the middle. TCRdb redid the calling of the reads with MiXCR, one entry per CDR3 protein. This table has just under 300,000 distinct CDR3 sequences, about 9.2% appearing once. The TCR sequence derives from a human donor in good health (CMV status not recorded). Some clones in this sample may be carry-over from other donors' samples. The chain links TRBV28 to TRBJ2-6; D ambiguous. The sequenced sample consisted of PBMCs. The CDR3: CASSYGSSGANVLTF. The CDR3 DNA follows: TGTGCCAGCAGTTACGGCAGCTCTGGGGCCAACGTCCTGACTTTC.